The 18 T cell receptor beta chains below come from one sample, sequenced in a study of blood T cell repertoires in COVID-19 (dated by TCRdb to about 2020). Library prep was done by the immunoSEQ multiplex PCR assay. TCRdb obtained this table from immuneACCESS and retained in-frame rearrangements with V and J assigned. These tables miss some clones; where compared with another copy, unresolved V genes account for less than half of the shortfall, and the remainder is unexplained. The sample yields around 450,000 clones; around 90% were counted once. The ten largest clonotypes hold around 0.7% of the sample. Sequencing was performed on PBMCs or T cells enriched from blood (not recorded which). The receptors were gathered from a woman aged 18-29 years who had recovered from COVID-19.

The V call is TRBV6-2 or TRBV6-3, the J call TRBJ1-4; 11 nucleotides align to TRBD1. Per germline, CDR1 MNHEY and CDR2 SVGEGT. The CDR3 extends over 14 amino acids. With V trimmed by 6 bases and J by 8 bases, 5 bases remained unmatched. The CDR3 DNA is TGTGCCAGCAGCCAGGGACAGGGGGGAGAAAAACTGTTTTTT. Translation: CASSQGQGGEKLFF.

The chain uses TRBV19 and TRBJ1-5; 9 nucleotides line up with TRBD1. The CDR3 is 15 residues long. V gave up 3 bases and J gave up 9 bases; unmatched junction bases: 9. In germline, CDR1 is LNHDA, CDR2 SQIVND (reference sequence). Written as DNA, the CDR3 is TGTGCCAGTAGTATGGGGACAGGGAGTTATAGGCCCCAGCATTTT. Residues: CASSMGTGSYRPQHF.

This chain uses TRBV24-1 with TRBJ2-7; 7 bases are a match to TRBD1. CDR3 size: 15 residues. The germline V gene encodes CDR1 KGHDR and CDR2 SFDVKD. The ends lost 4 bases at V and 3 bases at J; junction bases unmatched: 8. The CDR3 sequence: CATSDPKGQVYEQYF. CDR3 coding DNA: TGTGCCACCAGTGACCCTAAAGGACAGGTCTACGAGCAGTACTTC.

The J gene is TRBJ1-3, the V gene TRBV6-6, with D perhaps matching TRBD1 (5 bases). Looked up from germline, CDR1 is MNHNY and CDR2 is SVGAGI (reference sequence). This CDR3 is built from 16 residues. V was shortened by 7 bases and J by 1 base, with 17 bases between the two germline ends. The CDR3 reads CASTPGGESSGNTIYF. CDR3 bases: TGTGCCAGCACCCCTGGAGGGGAATCTTCTGGAAACACCATATATTTT.

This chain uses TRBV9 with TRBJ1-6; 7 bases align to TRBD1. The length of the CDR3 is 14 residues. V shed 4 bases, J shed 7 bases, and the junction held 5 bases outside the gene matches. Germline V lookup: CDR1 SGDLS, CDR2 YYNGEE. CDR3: CASSSNRGNSPLHF. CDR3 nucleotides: TGTGCCAGCAGCTCCAACAGGGGAAATTCACCCCTCCACTTT. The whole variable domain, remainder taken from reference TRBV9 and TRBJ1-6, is DSGVTQTPKHLITATGQRVTLRCSPRSGDLSVYWYQQSLDQGLQFLIQYYNGEERAKGNILERFSAQQFPDLHSELNLSSLELGDSALYFCASSSNRGNSPLHFGNGTRLTVT.

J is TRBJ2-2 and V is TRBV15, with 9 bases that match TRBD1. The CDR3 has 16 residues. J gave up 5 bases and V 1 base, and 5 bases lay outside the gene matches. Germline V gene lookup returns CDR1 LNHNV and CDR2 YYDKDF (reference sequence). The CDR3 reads CATSRAQGALTGELFF. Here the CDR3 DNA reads TGTGCCACCAGCAGAGCACAGGGGGCTTTGACCGGGGAGCTGTTTTTT.

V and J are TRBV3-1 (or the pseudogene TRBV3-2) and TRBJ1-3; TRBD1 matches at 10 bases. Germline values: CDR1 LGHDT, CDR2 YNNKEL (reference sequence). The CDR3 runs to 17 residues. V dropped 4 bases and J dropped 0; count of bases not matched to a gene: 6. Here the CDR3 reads CASSRGTGAYSGNTIYF. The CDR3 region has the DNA TGTGCCAGCAGCCGGGGGACAGGGGCCTACTCTGGAAACACCATATATTTT.

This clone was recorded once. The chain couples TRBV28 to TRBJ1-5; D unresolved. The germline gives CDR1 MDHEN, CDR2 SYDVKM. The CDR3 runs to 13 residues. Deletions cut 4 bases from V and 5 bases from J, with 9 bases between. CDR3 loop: CASSSPSDQPQHF. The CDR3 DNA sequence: TGTGCCAGCAGTTCCCCCTCAGATCAGCCCCAGCATTTT. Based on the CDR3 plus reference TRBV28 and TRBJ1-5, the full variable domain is DVKVTQSSRYLVKRTGEKVFLECVQDMDHENMFWYRQDPGLGLRLIYFSYDVKMKEKGDIPEGYSVSREKKERFSLILESASTNQTSMYLCASSSPSDQPQHFGDGTRLSIL.

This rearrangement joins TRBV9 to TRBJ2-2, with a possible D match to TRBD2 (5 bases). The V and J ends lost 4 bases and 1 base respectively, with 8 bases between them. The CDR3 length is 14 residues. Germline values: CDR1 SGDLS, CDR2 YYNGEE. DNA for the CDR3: TGTGCCAGCAGCCCCCGGGGGAACACCGGGGAGCTGTTTTTT. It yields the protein CASSPRGNTGELFF.

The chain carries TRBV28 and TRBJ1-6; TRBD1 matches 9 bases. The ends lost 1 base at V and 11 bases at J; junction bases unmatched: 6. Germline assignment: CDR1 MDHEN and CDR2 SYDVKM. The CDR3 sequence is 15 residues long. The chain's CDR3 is CASSLSDRGYPPLHF. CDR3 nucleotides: TGTGCCAGCAGTTTATCAGACAGGGGGTATCCACCCCTCCACTTT. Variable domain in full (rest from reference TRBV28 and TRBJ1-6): DVKVTQSSRYLVKRTGEKVFLECVQDMDHENMFWYRQDPGLGLRLIYFSYDVKMKEKGDIPEGYSVSREKKERFSLILESASTNQTSMYLCASSLSDRGYPPLHFGNGTRLTVT.

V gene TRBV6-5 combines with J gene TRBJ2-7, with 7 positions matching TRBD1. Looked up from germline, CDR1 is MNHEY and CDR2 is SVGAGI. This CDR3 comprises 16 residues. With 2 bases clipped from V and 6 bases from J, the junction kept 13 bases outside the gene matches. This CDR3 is CASSYLGRGISGEQYF. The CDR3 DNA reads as TGTGCCAGCAGTTACCTGGGCAGGGGGATCTCAGGCGAGCAGTACTTC.

The CDR3 reads CASSLEGGRNTIYF. The CDR3 region has the DNA TGTGCCAGCAGTTTGGAGGGTGGTAGGAACACCATATATTTT. The chain has TRBV28 and TRBJ1-3; D ambiguous. With 3 bases removed from V and 7 bases from J, the gap between germline ends came to 13 bases. The CDR3 spans 14 residues. Germline V gene data show CDR1 as MDHEN and CDR2 as SYDVKM.

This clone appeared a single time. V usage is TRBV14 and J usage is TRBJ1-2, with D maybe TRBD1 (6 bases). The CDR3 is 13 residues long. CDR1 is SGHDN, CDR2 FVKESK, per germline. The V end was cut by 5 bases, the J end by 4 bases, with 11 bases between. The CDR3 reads CASSNREGYGYTF. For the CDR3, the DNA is TGTGCCAGCAGCAACAGGGAAGGCTATGGCTACACCTTC. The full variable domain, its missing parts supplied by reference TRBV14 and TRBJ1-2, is EAGVTQFPSHSVIEKGQTVTLRCDPISGHDNLYWYRRVMGKEIKFLLHFVKESKQDESGMPNNRFLAERTGGTYSTLKVQPAELEDSGVYFCASSNREGYGYTFGSGTRLTVV.

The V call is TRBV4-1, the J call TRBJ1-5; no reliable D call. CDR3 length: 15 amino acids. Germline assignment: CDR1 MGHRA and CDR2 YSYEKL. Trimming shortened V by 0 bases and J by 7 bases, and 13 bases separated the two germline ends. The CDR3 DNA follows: TGCGCCAGCAGCCAAGATCGAATCCGAGAGCAGCCCCAGCATTTT. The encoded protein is CASSQDRIREQPQHF.

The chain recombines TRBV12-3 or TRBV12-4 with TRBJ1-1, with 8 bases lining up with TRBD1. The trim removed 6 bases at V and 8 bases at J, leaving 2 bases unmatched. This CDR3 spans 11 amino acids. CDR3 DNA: TGTGCCAGCAGGCGACAGGGGGAAGCTTTCTTT. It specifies CASRRQGEAFF.

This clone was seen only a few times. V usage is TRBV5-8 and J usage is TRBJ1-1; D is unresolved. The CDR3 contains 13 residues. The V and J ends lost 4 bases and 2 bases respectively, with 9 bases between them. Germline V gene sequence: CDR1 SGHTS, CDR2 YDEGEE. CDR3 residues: CASSQTGNTEAFF. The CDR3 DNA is TGTGCCAGCAGCCAAACGGGAAACACTGAAGCTTTCTTT.

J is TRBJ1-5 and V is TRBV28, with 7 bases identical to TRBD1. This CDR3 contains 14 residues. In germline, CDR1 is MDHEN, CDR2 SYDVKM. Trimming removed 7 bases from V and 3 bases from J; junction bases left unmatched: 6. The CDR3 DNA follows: TGTGCCAGCATCCCCGGGACAGTCAATCAGCCCCAGCATTTT. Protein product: CASIPGTVNQPQHF.

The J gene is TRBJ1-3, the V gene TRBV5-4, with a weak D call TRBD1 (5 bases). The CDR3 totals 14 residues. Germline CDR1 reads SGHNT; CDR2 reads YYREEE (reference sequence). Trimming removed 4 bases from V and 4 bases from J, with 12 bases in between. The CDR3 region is CASSPDIRGNTIYF. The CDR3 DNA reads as TGTGCCAGCAGCCCGGACATAAGAGGAAACACCATATATTTT.